Here is one TCR beta chain with its context. This clone was seen a few times. Its antigen specificity is not known. One base away there is no much larger clone; base qualities are not given. A distance of 4 bases separates the germline ends of V and J, which lose 2 bases and 3 bases respectively. Including the terminal cysteine and phenylalanine, the CDR3 comprises 12 residues. The kept DNA is CDR3 alone, 36 bases in frame from the first base. This specimen belongs to a study of blood T cell repertoires in COVID-19 (dated by TCRdb to the early 2020s). Background for the entire study: The collaborator samples originated in the United States, Italy and Spain and spanned the acute and convalescent phases of COVID-19. Where available, HLA class I and class II types were taken from metadata supplied by the sample provider and were not determined by assay-based typing. The prospective study material was composed of cDNA or gDNA derived from T cells, B-cell-depleted T cells, or PBMCs. The repertoires were released in a freely available public database meant as a resource for research on the immune response to SARS-CoV-2. The samples were drawn from the first 160 participants of the ongoing ImmuneRACE study and from about 1,200 subjects provided by 6 global collaborators. The sample metadata nearly always contained a de-identified subject ID, COVID-19 status, age in years and sex. The dataset comprised deeply sampled blood TCRbeta repertoires from subjects exposed to, actively infected with, or recovered from COVID-19.

Enrolling through a virtual design, the prospective study's participants ranged in age from roughly 18 to 90 years and lived across 20 to 30 United States geographic areas. In the prospective study, cohorts were assigned on the basis of participant-reported clinical history obtained from a screening survey and a study questionnaire. Exposed participants had been in contact with someone with a PCR-confirmed or clinician-diagnosed COVID-19 case within 2 weeks of study entry. In the prospective study, mobile phlebotomists collected whole blood, serum and a nasopharyngeal or oropharyngeal swab from each participant. Over a roughly 2-month period, participants in the prospective study had the option of providing additional blood draws and questionnaires. Blood samples from the prospective study were shipped frozen or at room temperature prior to DNA extraction. General study outcomes and caveats: The quantity of clinical and demographic metadata differed by source and by participant and was supplied without curation.

TCRbeta CDR3 regions were amplified from genomic DNA using the immunoSEQ Assay, a bias-controlled multiplex PCR. In the source study's methods: Within the assay, amplification of reference gene primers was used to estimate how many nucleated cells each sample contained. To quantify the absolute abundance of each unique TCRbeta CDR3 rearrangement, sequence reads were collapsed and filtered. For each sample, productive Simpson clonality was calculated as the square root of Simpson's diversity index over productive rearrangements. The table comes from immuneACCESS by way of TCRdb, which keeps in-frame sequences with V and J called. Part of the clones is missing from these tables; in studies checked, under half for an unresolved V gene and the rest for unknown reasons. That table supplies the V and J calls and clone size; D and trimming were determined from the DNA. In all, the sample holds about 280,000 clones, and about four fifths of those were seen once. The leading ten clones occupy less than 5.5% of the sample.

The sequence derives from a middle-aged man who had been exposed to COVID-19. In this chain, TRBV12-3 or TRBV12-4 is recombined with TRBJ2-5; no D segment can be confidently identified. Sequencing was performed on PBMCs or T cells enriched from blood (not recorded which). The DNA reads as follows: TGTGCCAGCAGTTTACAGGAAGAGACCCAGTACTTC. It encodes CASSLQEETQYF.